This T cell receptor (beta chain) is drawn from a study of T cell repertoires in cytomegalovirus infection. The overall study: Matching HLA type, along with CMV infection, was indicated by public TCR beta signatures.

As to this clonotype: The antigen is unknown.

V lost 2 bases and J lost 2; bases outside the gene matches: 3. The germline V gene encodes CDR1 MNHNS and CDR2 SASEGT. The CDR3 is made up of 15 amino acids. Points from the study as a whole: Carriage of CMV together with the relevant HLA was identifiable through cumulative public TCR beta family frequency. HLA-C-restricted CMV-specific TCR beta clonotypes prevailed in the ex vivo response.

TCRdb used MiXCR to reprocess the reads, holding one entry per CDR3 protein. The data contain around 440,000 distinct CDR3 sequences, 10% to 12% of them singletons. The V call is TRBV6-1, the J call TRBJ2-3; 8 bases are a match to TRBD2. This TCR derives from a human donor in good health (CMV status not recorded). Some clones in this sample may be carry-over from other donors' samples. Material for sequencing was PBMCs. CDR3 bases: TGTGCCAGCAGTGAACTAGCGGGTTCCACAGATACGCAGTATTTT. Amino acid sequence: CASSELAGSTDTQYF.